The entry below gives a single T cell receptor (beta chain) sequence along with its context. The sample comes from a study of blood T cell repertoires in COVID-19. Study overall: Researchers got acute and convalescent COVID-19 samples from the United States, Italy and Spain. The analysed material was cDNA or gDNA that came from T cells, B-cell-depleted T cells, or PBMCs.

The CDR3 is 13 amino acids. From germline, CDR1 is SEHNR and CDR2 FQNEAQ (reference sequence). Trimming took 11 bases from V and 0 from J, leaving 11 bases between them. Libraries were prepared by immunoSEQ multiplex PCR; TCRdb keeps only in-frame clonotypes and omits some of them. Among about 250,000 clones listed, 87% were seen once. This sequence joins TRBV7-9 and TRBJ2-1; the D is unclear. The clonotype originates from a woman in her 30s with acute COVID-19. Sequenced sample: PBMCs or T cells enriched from blood (not recorded which). The CDR3 DNA is TGTGCCGGCGGATCTAGCTCCTACAATGAGCAGTTCTTC. Translation: CAGGSSSYNEQFF.